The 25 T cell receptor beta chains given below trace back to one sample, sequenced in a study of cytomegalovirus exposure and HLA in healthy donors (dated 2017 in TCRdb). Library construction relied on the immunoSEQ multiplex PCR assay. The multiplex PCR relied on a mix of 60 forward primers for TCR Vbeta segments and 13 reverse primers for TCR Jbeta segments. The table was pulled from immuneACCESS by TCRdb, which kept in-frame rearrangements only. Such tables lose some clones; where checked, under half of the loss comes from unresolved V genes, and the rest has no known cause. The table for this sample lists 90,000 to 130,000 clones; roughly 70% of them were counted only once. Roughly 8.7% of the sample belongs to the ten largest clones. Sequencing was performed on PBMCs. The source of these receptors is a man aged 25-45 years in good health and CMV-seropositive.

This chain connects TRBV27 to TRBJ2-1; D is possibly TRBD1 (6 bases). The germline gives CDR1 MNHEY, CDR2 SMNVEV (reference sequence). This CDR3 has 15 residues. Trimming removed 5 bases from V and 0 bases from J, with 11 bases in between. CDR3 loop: CASSPQGTSYNEQFF. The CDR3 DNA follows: TGTGCCAGCAGTCCCCAGGGGACCTCCTACAATGAGCAGTTCTTC.

Written as DNA, the CDR3 is TGTGCCAGTAGTATAGATGAGGGTATGAACACTGAAGCTTTCTTT. Amino acid sequence: CASSIDEGMNTEAFF. The genes are TRBV19 and TRBJ1-1; D uncertain. In germline, CDR1 is LNHDA, CDR2 SQIVND (reference sequence). This CDR3 spans 15 amino acids. V was clipped by 0 bases and J by 0 bases, with 8 bases between them.

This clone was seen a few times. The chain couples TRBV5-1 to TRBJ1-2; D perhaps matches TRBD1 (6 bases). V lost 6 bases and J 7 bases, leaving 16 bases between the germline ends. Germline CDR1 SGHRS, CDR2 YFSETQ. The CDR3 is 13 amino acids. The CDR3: CASKNGGALGYTF. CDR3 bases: TGCGCCAGCAAAAACGGGGGGGCGCTTGGCTACACCTTC.

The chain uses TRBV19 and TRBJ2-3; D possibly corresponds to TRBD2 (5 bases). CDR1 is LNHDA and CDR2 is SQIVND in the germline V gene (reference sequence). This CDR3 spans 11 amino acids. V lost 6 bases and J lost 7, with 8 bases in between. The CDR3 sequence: CASREANTQYF. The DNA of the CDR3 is TGTGCCAGTAGGGAGGCGAATACGCAGTATTTT.

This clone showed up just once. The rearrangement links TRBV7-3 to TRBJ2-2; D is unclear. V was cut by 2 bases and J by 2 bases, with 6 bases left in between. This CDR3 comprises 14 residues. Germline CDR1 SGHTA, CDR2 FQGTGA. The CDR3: CASSLDFNTGELFF. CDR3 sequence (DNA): TGTGCCAGCAGCTTAGACTTCAACACCGGGGAGCTGTTTTTT.

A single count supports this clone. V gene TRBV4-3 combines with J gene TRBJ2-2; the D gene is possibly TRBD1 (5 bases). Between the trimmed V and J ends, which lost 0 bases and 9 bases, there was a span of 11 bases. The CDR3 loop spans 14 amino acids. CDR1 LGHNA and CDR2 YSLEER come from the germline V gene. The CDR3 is CASSQDWQGRELFF. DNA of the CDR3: TGCGCCAGCAGCCAAGATTGGCAGGGCCGGGAGCTGTTTTTT.

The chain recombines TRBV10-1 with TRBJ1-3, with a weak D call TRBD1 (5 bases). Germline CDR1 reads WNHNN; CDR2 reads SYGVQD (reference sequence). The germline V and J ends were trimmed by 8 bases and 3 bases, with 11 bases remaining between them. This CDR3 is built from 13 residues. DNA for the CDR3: TGCGCCAGCCAAGACAGCGATGGAAACACCATATATTTT. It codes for CASQDSDGNTIYF.

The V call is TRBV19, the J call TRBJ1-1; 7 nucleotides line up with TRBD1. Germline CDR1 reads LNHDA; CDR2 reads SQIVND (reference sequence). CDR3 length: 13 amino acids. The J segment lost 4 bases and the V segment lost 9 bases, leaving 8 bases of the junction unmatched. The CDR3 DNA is TGTGCCAGCCATACAGGGGTTTTCACTGAAGCTTTCTTT. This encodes CASHTGVFTEAFF.

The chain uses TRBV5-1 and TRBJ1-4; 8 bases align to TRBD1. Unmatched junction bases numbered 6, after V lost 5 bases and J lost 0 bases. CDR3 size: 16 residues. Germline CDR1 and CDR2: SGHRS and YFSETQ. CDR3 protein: CASSLQGGATNEKLFF. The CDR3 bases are TGCGCCAGCAGTTTACAGGGGGGAGCAACTAATGAAAAACTGTTTTTT.

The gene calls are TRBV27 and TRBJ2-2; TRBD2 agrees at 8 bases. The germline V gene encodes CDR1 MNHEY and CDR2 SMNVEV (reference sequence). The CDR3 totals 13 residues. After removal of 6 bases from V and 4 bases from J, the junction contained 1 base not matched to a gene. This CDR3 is CASRREGTGELFF. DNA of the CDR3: TGTGCCAGCAGACGGGAGGGCACCGGGGAGCTGTTTTTT.

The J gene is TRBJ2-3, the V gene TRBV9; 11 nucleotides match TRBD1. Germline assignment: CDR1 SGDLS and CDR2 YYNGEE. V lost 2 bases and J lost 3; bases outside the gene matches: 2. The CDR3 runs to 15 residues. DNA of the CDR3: TGTGCCAGCAGCGTCGGGACAGGGGGTACAGATACGCAGTATTTT. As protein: CASSVGTGGTDTQYF. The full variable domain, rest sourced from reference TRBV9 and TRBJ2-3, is DSGVTQTPKHLITATGQRVTLRCSPRSGDLSVYWYQQSLDQGLQFLIQYYNGEERAKGNILERFSAQQFPDLHSELNLSSLELGDSALYFCASSVGTGGTDTQYFGPGTRLTVL.

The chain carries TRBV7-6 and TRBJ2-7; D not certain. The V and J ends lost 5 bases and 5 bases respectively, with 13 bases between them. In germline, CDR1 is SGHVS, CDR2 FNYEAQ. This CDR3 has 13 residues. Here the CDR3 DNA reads TGTGCCAGCAGCCTGTTAGGTAGCCACGAGCAGTACGTC. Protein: CASSLLGSHEQYV.

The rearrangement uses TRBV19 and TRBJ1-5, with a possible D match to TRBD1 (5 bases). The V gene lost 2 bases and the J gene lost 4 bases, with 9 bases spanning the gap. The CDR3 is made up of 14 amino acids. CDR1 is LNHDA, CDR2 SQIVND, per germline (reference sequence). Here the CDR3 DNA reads TGTGCCAGTAGTATACTGGCAGGGAATCAGCCCCAGCATTTT. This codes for CASSILAGNQPQHF.

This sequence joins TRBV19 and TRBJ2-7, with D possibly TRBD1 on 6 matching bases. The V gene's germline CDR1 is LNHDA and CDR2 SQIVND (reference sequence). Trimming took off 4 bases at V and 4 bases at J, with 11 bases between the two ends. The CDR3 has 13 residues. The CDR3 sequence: CASSTGTNYEQYF. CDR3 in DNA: TGTGCCAGTAGTACCGGGACAAATTACGAGCAGTACTTC.

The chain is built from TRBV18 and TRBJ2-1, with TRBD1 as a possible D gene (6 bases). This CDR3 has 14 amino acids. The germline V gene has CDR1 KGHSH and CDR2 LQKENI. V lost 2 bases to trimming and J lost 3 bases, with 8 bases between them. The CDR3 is CASSPRGNYNEQFF. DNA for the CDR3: TGTGCCAGCTCACCAAGGGGGAACTACAATGAGCAGTTCTTC.

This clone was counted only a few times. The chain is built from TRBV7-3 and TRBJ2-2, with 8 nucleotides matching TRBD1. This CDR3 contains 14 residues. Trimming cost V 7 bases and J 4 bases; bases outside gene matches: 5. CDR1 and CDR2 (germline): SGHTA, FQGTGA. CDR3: CASTLDRVTGELFF. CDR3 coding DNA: TGTGCCAGCACTCTGGACAGGGTCACCGGGGAGCTGTTTTTT.

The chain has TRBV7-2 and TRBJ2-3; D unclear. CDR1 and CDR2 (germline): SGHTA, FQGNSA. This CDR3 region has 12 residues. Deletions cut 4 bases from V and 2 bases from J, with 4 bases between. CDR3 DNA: TGTGCCAGCAGCTCCCACACAGATACGCAGTATTTT. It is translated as CASSSHTDTQYF.

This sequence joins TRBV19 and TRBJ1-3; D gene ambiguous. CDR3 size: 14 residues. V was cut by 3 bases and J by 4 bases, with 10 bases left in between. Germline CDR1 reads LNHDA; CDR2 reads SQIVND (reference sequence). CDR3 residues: CASSIGEHGNTIYF. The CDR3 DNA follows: TGTGCCAGTAGTATCGGGGAGCACGGAAACACCATATATTTT.

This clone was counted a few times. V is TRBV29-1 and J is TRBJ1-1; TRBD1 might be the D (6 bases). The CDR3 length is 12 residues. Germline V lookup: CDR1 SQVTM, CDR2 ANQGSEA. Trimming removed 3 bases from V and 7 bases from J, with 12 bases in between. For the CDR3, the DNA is TGCAGCGTTGACAAGGGAGGGGGTGAAGCTTTCTTT. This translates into CSVDKGGGEAFF.

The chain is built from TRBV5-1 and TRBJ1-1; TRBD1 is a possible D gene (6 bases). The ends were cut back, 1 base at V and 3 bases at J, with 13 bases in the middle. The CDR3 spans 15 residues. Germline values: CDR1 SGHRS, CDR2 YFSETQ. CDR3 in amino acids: CASSLSGGGDTEAFF. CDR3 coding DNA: TGCGCCAGCAGCTTGTCGGGAGGGGGGGACACTGAAGCTTTCTTT. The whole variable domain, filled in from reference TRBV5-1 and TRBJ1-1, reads KAGVTQTPRYLIKTRGQQVTLSCSPISGHRSVSWYQQTPGQGLQFLFEYFSETQRNKGNFPGRFSGRQFSNSRSEMNVSTLELGDSALYLCASSLSGGGDTEAFFGQGTRLTVV.

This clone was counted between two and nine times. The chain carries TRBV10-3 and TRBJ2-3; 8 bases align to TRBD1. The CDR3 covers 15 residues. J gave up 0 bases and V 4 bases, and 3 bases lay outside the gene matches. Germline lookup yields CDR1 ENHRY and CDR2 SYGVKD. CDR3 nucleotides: TGTGCCATCAGTGGGGGACAGGCAAGCACAGATACGCAGTATTTT. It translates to CAISGGQASTDTQYF.

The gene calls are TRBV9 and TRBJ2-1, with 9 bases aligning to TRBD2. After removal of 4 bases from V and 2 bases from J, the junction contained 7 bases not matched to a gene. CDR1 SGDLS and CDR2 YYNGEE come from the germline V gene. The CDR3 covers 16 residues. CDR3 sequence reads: CASSLGTSRAYNEQFF. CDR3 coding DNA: TGTGCCAGCAGCCTCGGGACTAGCCGGGCCTACAATGAGCAGTTCTTC.

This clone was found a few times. Written as DNA, the CDR3 is TGTGCCAGCAGCTTGGAGAGTGGCTATGGCTACACCTTC. Its protein is CASSLESGYGYTF. The chain has TRBV7-3 and TRBJ1-2; D gene unclear. Between the trimmed V and J ends, which lost 3 bases and 4 bases, there was a span of 9 bases. The CDR3 is 13 residues long. Germline assignment: CDR1 SGHTA and CDR2 FQGTGA.

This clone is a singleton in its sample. CDR3 in DNA: TGTGCCAGCAGCTTACTACAGACATACATGAACACTGAAGCTTTCTTT. Its translation is CASSLLQTYMNTEAFF. The rearrangement joins TRBV7-9 to TRBJ1-1; D is unresolved. Trimming stripped 2 bases from V and 0 bases from J, with 13 bases between. The CDR3 has 16 residues. Germline V gene sequence: CDR1 SEHNR, CDR2 FQNEAQ (reference sequence).

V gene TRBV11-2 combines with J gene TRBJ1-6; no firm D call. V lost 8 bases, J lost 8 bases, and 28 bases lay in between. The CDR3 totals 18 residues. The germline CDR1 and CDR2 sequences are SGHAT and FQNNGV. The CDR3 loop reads CASRIFTVIRRQDSPLHF. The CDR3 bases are TGTGCCAGCCGCATTTTTACCGTAATTAGGAGGCAGGATTCACCCCTCCACTTT.